This T cell receptor beta chain originates from a study of blood T cells in healthy people across ages. Across the study: Template switching picked up about one barcoded beta molecule for each two T cells.

A second 7 to 11 cycle PCR used barcoded and J-beta primers. Every sample gave at least 3 million paired-end reads containing CDR3. Via MiXCR, TCRdb re-called the 5' RACE reads, giving one row per CDR3 protein. The sample lists approximately 820,000 distinct CDR3 sequences; around 45% were seen once. Germline-derived CDR1 and CDR2 are GTSNPN and SVGIG (reference sequence). Trimming took 0 bases from V and 11 from J, leaving 19 bases between them. The CDR3 runs 14 residues. There were healthy Caucasian individuals from Russia, aged roughly 6 to 90, serving as donors. Donors each provided 9.5 to 10 milliliters of peripheral blood.

Sequencing used blood. V is TRBV30 and J is TRBJ2-5; D may be TRBD1 (7 bases). This receptor was taken from a man aged 60 to 75 in good health. The CDR3 sequence: CAWSVPQGGRWQYF. The CDR3 region has the DNA TGTGCCTGGAGTGTACCCCAGGGGGGTCGGTGGCAGTACTTC.